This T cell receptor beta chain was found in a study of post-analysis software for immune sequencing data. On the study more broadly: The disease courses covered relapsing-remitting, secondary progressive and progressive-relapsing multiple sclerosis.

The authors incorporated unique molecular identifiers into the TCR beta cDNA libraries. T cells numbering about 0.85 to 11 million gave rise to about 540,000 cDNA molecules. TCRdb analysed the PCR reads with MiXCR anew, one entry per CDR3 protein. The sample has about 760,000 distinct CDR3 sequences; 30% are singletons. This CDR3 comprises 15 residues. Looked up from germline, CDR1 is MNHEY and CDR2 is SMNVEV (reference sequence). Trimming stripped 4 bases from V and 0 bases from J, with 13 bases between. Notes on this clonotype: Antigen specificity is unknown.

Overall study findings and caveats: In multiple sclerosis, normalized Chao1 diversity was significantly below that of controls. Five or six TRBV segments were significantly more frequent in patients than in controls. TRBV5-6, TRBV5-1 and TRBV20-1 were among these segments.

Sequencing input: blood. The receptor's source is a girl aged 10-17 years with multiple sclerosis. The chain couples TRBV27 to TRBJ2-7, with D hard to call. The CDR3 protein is CASSSIKPSSYEQYF. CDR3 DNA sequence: TGTGCCAGCAGTTCGATCAAACCGAGCTCCTACGAGCAGTACTTC.